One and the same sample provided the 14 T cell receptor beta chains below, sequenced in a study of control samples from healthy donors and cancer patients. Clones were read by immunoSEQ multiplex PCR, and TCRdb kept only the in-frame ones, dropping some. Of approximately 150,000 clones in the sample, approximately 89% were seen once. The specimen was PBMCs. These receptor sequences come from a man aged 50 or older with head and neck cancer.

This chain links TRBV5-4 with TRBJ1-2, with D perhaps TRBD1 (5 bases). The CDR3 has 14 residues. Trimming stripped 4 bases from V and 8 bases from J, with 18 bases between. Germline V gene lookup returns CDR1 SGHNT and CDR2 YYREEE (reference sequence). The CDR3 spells CASSPRDAAGGYTF. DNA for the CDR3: TGTGCCAGCAGCCCTCGGGACGCCGCAGGGGGCTACACCTTC.

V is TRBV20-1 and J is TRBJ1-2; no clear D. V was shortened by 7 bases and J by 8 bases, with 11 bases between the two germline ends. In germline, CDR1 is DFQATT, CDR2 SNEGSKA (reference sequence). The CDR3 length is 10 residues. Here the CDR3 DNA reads TGCAGTGTCGGACCCGAGGGCTACACCTTC. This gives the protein CSVGPEGYTF.

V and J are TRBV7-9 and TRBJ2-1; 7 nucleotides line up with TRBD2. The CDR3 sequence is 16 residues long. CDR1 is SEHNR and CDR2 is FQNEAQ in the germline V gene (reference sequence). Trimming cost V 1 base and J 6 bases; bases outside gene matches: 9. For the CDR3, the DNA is TGTGCCAGCAGCTTAGGCTCCTCGTCGGGGGGCAATGAGCAGTTCTTC. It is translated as CASSLGSSSGGNEQFF. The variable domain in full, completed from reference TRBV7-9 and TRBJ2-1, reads DTGVSQNPRHKITKRGQNVTFRCDPISEHNRLYWYRQTLGQGPEFLTYFQNEAQLEKSRLLSDRFSAERPKGSFSTLEIQRTEQGDSAMYLCASSLGSSSGGNEQFFGPGTRLTVL.

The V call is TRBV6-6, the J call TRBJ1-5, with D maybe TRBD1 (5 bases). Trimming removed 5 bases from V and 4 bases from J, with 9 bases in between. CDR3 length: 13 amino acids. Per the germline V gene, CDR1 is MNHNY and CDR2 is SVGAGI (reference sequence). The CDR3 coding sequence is TGTGCCAGCAGTCGGGGCCTAAATCAGCCCCAGCATTTT. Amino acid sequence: CASSRGLNQPQHF.

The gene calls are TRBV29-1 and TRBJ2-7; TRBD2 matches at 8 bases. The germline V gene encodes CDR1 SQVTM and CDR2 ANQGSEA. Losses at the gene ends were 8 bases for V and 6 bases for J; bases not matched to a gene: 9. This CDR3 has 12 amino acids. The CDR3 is CSTGTSYGEQYF. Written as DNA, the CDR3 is TGCAGCACAGGGACTAGTTATGGCGAGCAGTACTTC.

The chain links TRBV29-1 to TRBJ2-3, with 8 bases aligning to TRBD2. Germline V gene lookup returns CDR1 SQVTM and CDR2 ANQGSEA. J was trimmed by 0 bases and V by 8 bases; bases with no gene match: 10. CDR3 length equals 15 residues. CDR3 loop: CSYLGSGGSTDTQYF. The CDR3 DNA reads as TGCAGCTATTTGGGCAGCGGGGGTAGCACAGATACGCAGTATTTT.

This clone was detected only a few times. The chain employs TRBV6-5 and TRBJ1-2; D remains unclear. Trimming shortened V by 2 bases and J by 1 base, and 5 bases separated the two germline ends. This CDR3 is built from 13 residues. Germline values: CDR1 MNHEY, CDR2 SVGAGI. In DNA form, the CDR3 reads TGTGCCAGCAGTTACGGGGATAACTATGGCTACACCTTC. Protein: CASSYGDNYGYTF.

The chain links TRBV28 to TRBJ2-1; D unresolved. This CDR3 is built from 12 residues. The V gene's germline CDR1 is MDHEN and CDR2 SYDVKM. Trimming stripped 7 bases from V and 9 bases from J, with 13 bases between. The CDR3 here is CASTYGTGEQFF. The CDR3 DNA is TGTGCCAGCACGTACGGTACCGGTGAGCAGTTCTTC.

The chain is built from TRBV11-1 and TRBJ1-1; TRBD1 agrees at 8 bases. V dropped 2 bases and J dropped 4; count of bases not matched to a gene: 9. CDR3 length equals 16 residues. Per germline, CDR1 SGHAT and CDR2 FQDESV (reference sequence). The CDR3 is CASSLNPGQDGTEAFF. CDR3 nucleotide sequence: TGTGCCAGCAGCTTAAACCCGGGACAGGACGGCACTGAAGCTTTCTTT.

CDR3 loop: CASSLQGNYGYTF. The CDR3 DNA follows: TGTGCCAGTAGTCTACAGGGGAACTATGGCTACACCTTC. The chain is built from TRBV19 and TRBJ1-2; 7 nucleotides line up with TRBD1. The CDR3 spans 13 residues. Per germline, CDR1 LNHDA and CDR2 SQIVND (reference sequence). After removal of 5 bases from V and 2 bases from J, the junction contained 2 bases not matched to a gene.

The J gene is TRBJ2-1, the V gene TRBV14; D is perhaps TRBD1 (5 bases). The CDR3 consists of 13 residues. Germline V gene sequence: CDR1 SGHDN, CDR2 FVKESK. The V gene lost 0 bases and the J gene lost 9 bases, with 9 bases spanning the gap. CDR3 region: CASSQDRVGEQFF. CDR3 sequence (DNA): TGTGCCAGCAGCCAAGACAGGGTGGGTGAGCAGTTCTTC.

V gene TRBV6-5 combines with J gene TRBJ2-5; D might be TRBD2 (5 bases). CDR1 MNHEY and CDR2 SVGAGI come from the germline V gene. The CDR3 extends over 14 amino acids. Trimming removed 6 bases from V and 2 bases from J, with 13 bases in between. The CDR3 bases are TGTGCCAGCAGGGAGGTTCAGCGGCAAGAGACCCAGTACTTC. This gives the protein CASREVQRQETQYF.

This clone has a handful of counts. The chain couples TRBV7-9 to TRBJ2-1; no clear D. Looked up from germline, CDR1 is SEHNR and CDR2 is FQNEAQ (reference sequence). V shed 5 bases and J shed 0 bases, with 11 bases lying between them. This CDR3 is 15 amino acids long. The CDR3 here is CASSQASSSYNEQFF. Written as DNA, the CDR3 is TGTGCCAGCAGCCAAGCCTCTAGCTCCTACAATGAGCAGTTCTTC. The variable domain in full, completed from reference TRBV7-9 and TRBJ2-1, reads DTGVSQNPRHKITKRGQNVTFRCDPISEHNRLYWYRQTLGQGPEFLTYFQNEAQLEKSRLLSDRFSAERPKGSFSTLEIQRTEQGDSAMYLCASSQASSSYNEQFFGPGTRLTVL.

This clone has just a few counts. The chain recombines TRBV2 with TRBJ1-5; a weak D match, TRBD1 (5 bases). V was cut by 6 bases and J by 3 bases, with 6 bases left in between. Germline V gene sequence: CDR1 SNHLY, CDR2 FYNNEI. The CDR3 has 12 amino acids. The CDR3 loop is CASRDTNQPQHF. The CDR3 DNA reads TGTGCCAGCAGGGACACCAATCAGCCCCAGCATTTT.